This entry describes one T cell receptor beta chain. Its antigen target is currently unknown. No base quality values were provided; no much bigger clone lies one nucleotide off. Conventional CD4 T cells were sorted as CD4+CD127+ cells. APECED syndrome was present in the AIRE-deficient patients. A FACSAria flow cytometer was used to sort the Tconv and Treg cells intended for TCRbeta sequencing. Sorted cells were collected into 5-ml round-bottom polystyrene tubes, and dry cell pellets were frozen at -80°C before sequencing. The source of the sample is a study of B cell selection in AIRE deficiency (dated by TCRdb to between 2017 and 2020). Looking at the study overall: A comparison of TCRbeta repertoires of sorted blood CD4+ conventional T cells and regulatory T cells was made between AIRE-deficient patients and healthy controls. The TCR-sequenced cohort comprised roughly five AIRE-deficient APECED patients and roughly five healthy control donors. Broader findings and caveats from the paper: TCRBV gene usage, CDR3 length and TCR diversity in Tconv and Treg cells from AIRE-deficient patients were found to be similar to those in cells from healthy donors. Only TCRbeta chains were sequenced, and around 37% of shared healthy-donor Treg sequences were also present in healthy Tconv cells, possibly due to differing TCRalpha chains. Of approximately 4,000 shared Treg TCRbeta sequences, more than 30% were shared only among healthy donors and roughly 9% only among patients, suggesting less efficient Treg selection without AIRE. Around 30% of the Treg TCRbeta sequences shared among healthy donors turned up in patient Tconv cells, suggesting that Treg-biased clones are diverted into the Tconv compartment. Shared Treg sequences had shorter CDR3s, which reflects a bias toward rearrangements containing few non-templated nucleotide insertions.

The immunoSEQ platform was used for TCRbeta chain sequencing. Regarding the original processing steps: Pooled conventional T cell repertoires yielded 120,000 or so distinct in-frame TCRbeta sequences from patients and about 1.3x10^5 from healthy donors. Treg TCRbeta sequences found in two or more individuals were defined as public, and these public Treg TCRbeta sequences were then searched for in Tconv repertoires. To test for differences between groups, Mann-Whitney U tests with Bonferroni-Dunn correction were run in GraphPad Prism 7.03. Here the immuneACCESS table is served through TCRdb, limited to in-frame sequences with V and J called. Missing clones are a known gap in these copies; in checked studies unresolved V genes cover under half, and the rest lacks a known reason. From that table come the V and J calls and clone size; the DNA was used to work out D and trimming. Across this sample there are 22,000 or so clones, with around 97% seen only once. The ten top clones hold approximately 0.31% of the sample.

Deletion took 3 bases off V and 5 bases off J, with a span of 7 bases between the germline ends. CDR1 and CDR2 are drawn from the germline V gene: SGHAT, FQNNGV. There are 12 amino acids in the CDR3, from cysteine to phenylalanine inclusive. Left in the record is the CDR3 DNA by itself, 36 bases read in frame from the first base. Specimen: conventional CD4+ T cells sorted from PBMCs. Recombination linked TRBV11-2 to TRBJ2-5, with a tentative D gene TRBD2 over 5 matching bases. This clonotype originated in a human donor with AIRE deficiency. The CDR3 region has the sequence CASSFSGETQYF. The bases are TGTGCCAGCAGCTTCTCGGGGGAGACCCAGTACTTC.